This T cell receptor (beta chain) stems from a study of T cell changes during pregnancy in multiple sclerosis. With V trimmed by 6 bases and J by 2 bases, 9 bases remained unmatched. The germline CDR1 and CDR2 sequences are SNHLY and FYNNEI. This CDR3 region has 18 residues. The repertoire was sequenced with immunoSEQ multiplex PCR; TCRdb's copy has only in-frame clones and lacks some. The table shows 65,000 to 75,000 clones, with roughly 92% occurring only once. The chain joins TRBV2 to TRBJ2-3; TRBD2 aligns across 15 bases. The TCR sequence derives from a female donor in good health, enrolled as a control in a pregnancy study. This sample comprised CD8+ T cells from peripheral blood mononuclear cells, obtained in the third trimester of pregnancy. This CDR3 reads CASSLGLAGGIHTDTQYF. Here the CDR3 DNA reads TGTGCCAGCAGCCTCGGACTAGCGGGGGGGATTCACACAGATACGCAGTATTTT.